This TCR beta chain was observed in a study of beta chain features in type 1 diabetes. The study reverse transcribed the entire isolated RNA, so it sequenced expressed TCRB transcripts. Sequencing was performed with immunoSEQ multiplex PCR; in TCRdb, only in-frame clones are kept and a portion is missing. Of about 900,000 clones in the sample, about a sixth were seen once. The CDR3 totals 17 residues. Germline V gives CDR1 SGHDT, CDR2 YYEEEE. J lost 1 base, V lost 0 bases, and 8 bases had no gene match. The source is a woman aged 18-29 years in good health. The chain combines TRBV5-6 with TRBJ2-3; 7 bases align to TRBD2. Source material: naive CD4+ T cells from blood. CDR3 in amino acids: CASSLGGSATRTDTQYF. The CDR3 DNA sequence: TGTGCCAGCAGCTTGGGCGGGAGCGCCACCCGCACAGATACGCAGTATTTT.